The rows below give T cell receptor beta chains drawn from one sample of a study of blood T cell repertoires in COVID-19. TCRdb's table, derived via immunoSEQ multiplex PCR, lists solely in-frame clones and lacks some. The sample records some 68,000 clones, about 85% being singletons. Sequences were obtained from peripheral blood. The receptors stem from a woman aged 45-65 years with COVID-19, enrolled during active disease. CDR3s include the opening cysteine and the closing phenylalanine or tryptophan. D genes are given only for firm matches. A clone size is listed for some rows: how often the clone was seen (once, few, many), or a class if it is expanded.

cdr3_aa cdr3_nt d_call j_call clone_size v_call
CASSLAQRDTGELFF TGTGCCAGCAGCTTAGCCCAGCGGGACACCGGGGAGCTGTTTTTT NA TRBJ2-2 NA TRBV7-2
CASSYVAANYGYTF TGTGCCAGCAGTTACGTCGCGGCTAACTATGGCTACACCTTC NA TRBJ1-2 NA TRBV6-5
CASSSTDGYNQPQHF TGTGCCAGCAGTTCCACTGACGGGTATAATCAGCCCCAGCATTTT NA TRBJ1-5 NA TRBV6-5
CASSRGFTSYEQYF TGTGCCAGTAGTAGGGGCTTTACCTCCTACGAGCAGTACTTC NA TRBJ2-7 NA TRBV19
CASSQVMNTEAFF TGTGCCAGCAGCCAAGTCATGAACACTGAAGCTTTCTTT NA TRBJ1-1 NA TRBV3-1/TRBV3-2
CASSYVSGRRSPFF TGTGCCAGCAGTTATGTCAGCGGGAGGAGGTCCCCGTTCTTC TRBD2 TRBJ2-1 NA TRBV27
CASRETQSNQPQHF TGTGCCAGCAGGGAGACTCAGAGCAATCAGCCCCAGCATTTT NA TRBJ1-5 NA TRBV6-6
CASSRTSGKNEQFF TGTGCCAGCAGCAGGACTAGCGGGAAGAATGAGCAGTTCTTC TRBD2 TRBJ2-1 once TRBV7-6
CASSSYRAREQYF TGTGCCAGCAGTTCCTACAGGGCGAGGGAGCAGTACTTC NA TRBJ2-7 NA TRBV27
CASSGQGTDTQYF TGTGCCAGCAGTGGACAGGGGACAGATACGCAGTATTTT TRBD1 TRBJ2-3 NA TRBV28
CASSDEGGLGEQYF TGTGCCAGCAGTGACGAAGGAGGCCTGGGTGAGCAGTACTTC NA TRBJ2-7 NA TRBV6-1
CASSVVGGWSSPLHF TGTGCCAGCAGCGTAGTCGGGGGATGGAGTTCACCCCTCCACTTT NA TRBJ1-6 NA TRBV9
CASSLPGQGALSTSSPLHF TGTGCCAGCAGTTTACCGGGACAGGGGGCTCTTTCAACTTCTTCACCCCTCCACTTT TRBD1 TRBJ1-6 NA TRBV28
CASSSTGKYGYTF TGTGCCAGCAGCTCGACAGGGAAGTATGGCTACACCTTC TRBD1 TRBJ1-2 NA TRBV7-2
CASSHGGAQIEQYF TGTGCCAGCAGCCACGGAGGGGCACAGATCGAGCAGTACTTC NA TRBJ2-7 once TRBV11-3
CASSLGTSSSGNTIYF TGCGCCAGCAGCTTGGGGACATCTTCCTCTGGAAACACCATATATTTT NA TRBJ1-3 NA TRBV5-1
CASSQVANSYEQYF TGCGCCAGCAGCCAAGTGGCAAACTCCTACGAGCAGTACTTC NA TRBJ2-7 once TRBV4-3
CASSPEGLAGFPPRAYEQYF TGCGCCAGCAGCCCGGAGGGACTAGCGGGATTCCCGCCGCGCGCCTACGAGCAGTACTTC TRBD2 TRBJ2-7 NA TRBV5-1
CASSLNYEQYF TGTGCCAGCAGCCTTAACTACGAGCAGTACTTC NA TRBJ2-7 NA TRBV7-9
CASKRGGLAGYEQFF TGTGCCAGCAAGCGGGGGGGACTGGCGGGGTATGAGCAGTTCTTC TRBD2 TRBJ2-1 NA TRBV2
CASSVGRGSYNEQFF TGTGCCAGCAGCGTAGGGCGGGGCTCCTACAATGAGCAGTTCTTC NA TRBJ2-1 few TRBV9
CASSLDSGGSYNEQFF TGTGCCAGCAGCTTAGATAGCGGCGGGTCCTACAATGAGCAGTTCTTC NA TRBJ2-1 NA TRBV11-3
CASSLPQGAREQYF TGTGCCAGCAGCTTGCCGCAGGGGGCGCGGGAGCAGTACTTC TRBD1 TRBJ2-7 NA TRBV5-4
CASLVGQNTEAFF TGTGCCAGCTTAGTGGGGCAGAACACTGAAGCTTTCTTT NA TRBJ1-1 NA TRBV6-5
CASSIHNGAGGYTF TGTGCCAGTAGTATACACAATGGGGCTGGCGGCTACACCTTC NA TRBJ1-2 NA TRBV19
CASSRGPLDSPLHF TGTGCCAGCTCCAGGGGCCCCCTGGATTCACCCCTCCACTTT NA TRBJ1-6 NA TRBV7-8
CASRAGATDTQYF TGTGCCAGCAGAGCGGGAGCCACAGATACGCAGTATTTT TRBD2 TRBJ2-3 NA TRBV25-1
CASHRQGHGYTF TGTGCCAGCCACAGACAGGGCCATGGCTACACCTTC TRBD1 TRBJ1-2 NA TRBV14